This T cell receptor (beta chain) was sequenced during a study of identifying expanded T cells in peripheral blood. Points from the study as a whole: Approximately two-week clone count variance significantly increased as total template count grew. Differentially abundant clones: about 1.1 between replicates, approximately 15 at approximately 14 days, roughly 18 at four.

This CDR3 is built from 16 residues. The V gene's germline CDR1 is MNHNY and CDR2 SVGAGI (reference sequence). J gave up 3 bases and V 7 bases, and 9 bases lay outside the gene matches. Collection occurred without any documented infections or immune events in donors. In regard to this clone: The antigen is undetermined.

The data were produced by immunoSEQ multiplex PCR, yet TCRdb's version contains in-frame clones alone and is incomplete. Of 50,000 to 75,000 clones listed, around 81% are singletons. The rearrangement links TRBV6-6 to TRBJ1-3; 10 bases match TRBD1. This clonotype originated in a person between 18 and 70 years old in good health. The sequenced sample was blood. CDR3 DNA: TGTGCCAGCAAACCTCCGGGACAGGGGTATGGAAACACCATATATTTT. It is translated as CASKPPGQGYGNTIYF.